The clone carrying this T cell receptor beta chain was counted at least ten times. MiXCR, applied by TCRdb to the 5' RACE reads, yields one record per CDR3 protein. This sample has 470,000 or so distinct CDR3 sequences, with roughly 18% found just once. The CDR3 totals 14 residues. Germline-derived CDR1 and CDR2 are SGHTA and FQGNSA. Trimming took 0 bases from V and 8 from J, leaving 11 bases between them. This entry belongs to a study of T-cell memory formation after mild COVID-19. The rearrangement uses TRBV7-2 and TRBJ2-4; D not resolved. The receptor's source is a young man who had mild COVID-19 (a few samples of this study predate the infection). Cell type and time point are not known. Source material: PBMCs or a T cell subset sorted from them (not recorded which). CDR3 residues: CASSLAGPRDIQYF. Written as DNA, the CDR3 is TGTGCCAGCAGCTTAGCAGGCCCTCGGGACATTCAGTACTTC. The full variable domain, in which reference TRBV7-2 and TRBJ2-4 provide the parts outside the CDR3, is GAGVSQSPSNKVTEKGKDVELRCDPISGHTALYWYRQSLGQGLEFLIYFQGNSAPDKSGLPSDRFSAERTGGSVSTLTIQRTQQEDSAVYLCASSLAGPRDIQYFGAGTRLSVL.